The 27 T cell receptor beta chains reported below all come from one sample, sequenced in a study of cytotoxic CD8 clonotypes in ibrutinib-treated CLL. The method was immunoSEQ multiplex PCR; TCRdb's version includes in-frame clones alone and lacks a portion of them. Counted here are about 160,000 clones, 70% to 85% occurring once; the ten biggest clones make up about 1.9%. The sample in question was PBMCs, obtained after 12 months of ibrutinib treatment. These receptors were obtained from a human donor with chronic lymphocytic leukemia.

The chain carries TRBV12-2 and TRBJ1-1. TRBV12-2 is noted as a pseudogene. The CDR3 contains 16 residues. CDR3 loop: CASRLVTLVMNTEAFF. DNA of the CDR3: TGTGCAAGTCGCTTAGTCACTCTAGTCATGAACACTGAAGCTTTCTTT.

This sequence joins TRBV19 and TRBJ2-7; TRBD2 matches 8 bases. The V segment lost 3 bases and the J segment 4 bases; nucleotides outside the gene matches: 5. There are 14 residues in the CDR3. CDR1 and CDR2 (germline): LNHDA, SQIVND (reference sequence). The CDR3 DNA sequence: TGTGCCAGTAGTATCGGGAGGGCCGGATACGAGCAGTACTTC. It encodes CASSIGRAGYEQYF.

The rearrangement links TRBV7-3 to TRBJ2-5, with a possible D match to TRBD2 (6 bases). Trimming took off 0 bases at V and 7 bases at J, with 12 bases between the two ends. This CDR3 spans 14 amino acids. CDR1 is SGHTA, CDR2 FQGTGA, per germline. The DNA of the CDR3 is TGTGCCAGCAGCTTAACCGCGGGAAAGGGGACCCAGTACTTC. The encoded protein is CASSLTAGKGTQYF.

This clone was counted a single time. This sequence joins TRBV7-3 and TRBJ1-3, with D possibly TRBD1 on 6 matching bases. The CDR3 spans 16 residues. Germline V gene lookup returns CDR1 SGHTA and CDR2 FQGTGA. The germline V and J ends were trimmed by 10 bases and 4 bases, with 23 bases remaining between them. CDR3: CAKSPGTPRPGNTIYF. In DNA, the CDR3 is TGTGCCAAATCCCCCGGGACACCCAGGCCCGGAAACACCATATATTTT. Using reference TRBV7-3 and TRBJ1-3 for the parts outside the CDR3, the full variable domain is GAGVSQTPSNKVTEKGKYVELRCDPISGHTALYWYRQSLGQGPEFLIYFQGTGAADDSGLPNDRFFAVRPEGSVSTLKIQRTERGDSAVYLCAKSPGTPRPGNTIYFGEGSWLTVV.

The CDR3 region is CAWTGPSGNTIYF. CDR3 nucleotides: TGTGCCTGGACGGGCCCCTCTGGAAACACCATATATTTT. The V gene is TRBV30, the J gene TRBJ1-3; D is unclear. V lost 4 bases to trimming and J lost 0 bases, with 7 bases between them. The CDR3 has 13 amino acids. CDR1 is GTSNPN and CDR2 is SVGIG in the germline V gene (reference sequence). Looking up the rest from reference TRBV30 and TRBJ1-3 gives the full variable domain: SQTIHQWPATLVQPVGSPLSLECTVEGTSNPNLYWYRQAAGRGLQLLFYSVGIGQISSEVPQNLSASRPQDRQFILSSKKLLLSDSGFYLCAWTGPSGNTIYFGEGSWLTVV.

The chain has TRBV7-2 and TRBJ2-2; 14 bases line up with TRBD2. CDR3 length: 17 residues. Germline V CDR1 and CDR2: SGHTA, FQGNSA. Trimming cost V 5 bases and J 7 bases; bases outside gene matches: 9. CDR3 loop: CASSRGTSGSRGGELFF. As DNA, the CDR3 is TGTGCCAGCAGCCGCGGGACTAGCGGGAGCCGGGGCGGGGAGCTGTTTTTT.

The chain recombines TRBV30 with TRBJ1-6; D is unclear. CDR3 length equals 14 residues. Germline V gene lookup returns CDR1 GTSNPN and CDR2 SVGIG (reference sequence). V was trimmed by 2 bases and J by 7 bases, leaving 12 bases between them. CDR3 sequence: CAWSFEGANSPLHF. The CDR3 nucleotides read TGTGCCTGGAGTTTCGAGGGCGCAAATTCACCCCTCCACTTT.

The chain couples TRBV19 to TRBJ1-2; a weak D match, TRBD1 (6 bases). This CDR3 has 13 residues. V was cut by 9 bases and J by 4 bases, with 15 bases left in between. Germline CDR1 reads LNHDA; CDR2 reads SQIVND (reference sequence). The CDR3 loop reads CASFPDSGYGYTF. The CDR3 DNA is TGTGCCAGCTTCCCGGACAGCGGCTATGGCTACACCTTC.

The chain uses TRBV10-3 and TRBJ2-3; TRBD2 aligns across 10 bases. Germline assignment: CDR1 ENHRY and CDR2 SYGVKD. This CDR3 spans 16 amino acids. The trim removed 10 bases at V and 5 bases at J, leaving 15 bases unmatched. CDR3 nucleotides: TGTGCCACTCTGGAACTAGCGGGACTTTCCGGAGATACGCAGTATTTT. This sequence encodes CATLELAGLSGDTQYF.

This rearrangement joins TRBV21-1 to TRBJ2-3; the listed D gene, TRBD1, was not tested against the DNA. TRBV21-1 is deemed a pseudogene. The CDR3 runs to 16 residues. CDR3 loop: CASSNGTGASTDTQYF. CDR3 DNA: TGTGCCAGCAGCAATGGCACAGGGGCAAGCACAGATACGCAGTATTTT.

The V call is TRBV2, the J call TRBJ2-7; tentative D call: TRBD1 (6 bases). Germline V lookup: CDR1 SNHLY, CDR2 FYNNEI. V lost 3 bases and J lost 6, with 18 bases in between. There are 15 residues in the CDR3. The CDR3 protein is CASSDQGQGLSEQYF. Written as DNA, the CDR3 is TGTGCCAGCAGTGATCAGGGGCAGGGGCTATCCGAGCAGTACTTC.

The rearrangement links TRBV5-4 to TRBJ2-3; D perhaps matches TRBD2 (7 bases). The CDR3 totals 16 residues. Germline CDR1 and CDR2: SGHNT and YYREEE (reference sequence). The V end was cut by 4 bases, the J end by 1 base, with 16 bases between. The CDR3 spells CASSLVGGGGTDTQYF. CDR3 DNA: TGTGCCAGCAGCCTTGTGGGGGGGGGCGGCACAGATACGCAGTATTTT.

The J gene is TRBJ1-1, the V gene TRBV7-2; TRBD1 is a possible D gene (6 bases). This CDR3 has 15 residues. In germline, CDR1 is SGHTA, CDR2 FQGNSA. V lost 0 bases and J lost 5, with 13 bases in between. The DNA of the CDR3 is TGTGCCAGCAGCTTAGCGGGAGGGGGTAAGACTGAAGCTTTCTTT. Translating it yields CASSLAGGGKTEAFF.

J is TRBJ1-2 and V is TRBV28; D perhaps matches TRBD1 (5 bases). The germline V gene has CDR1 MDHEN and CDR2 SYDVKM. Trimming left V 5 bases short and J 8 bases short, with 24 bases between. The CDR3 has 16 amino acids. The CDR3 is CASSLTGTGLVSGYTF. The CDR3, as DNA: TGTGCCAGCAGTCTTACCGGGACGGGCCTTGTGAGCGGCTACACCTTC.

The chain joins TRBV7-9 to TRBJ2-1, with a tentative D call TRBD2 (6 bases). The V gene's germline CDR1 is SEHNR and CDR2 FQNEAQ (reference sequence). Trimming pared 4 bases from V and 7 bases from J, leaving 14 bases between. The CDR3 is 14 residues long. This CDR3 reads CASSSSTRGNEQFF. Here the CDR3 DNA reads TGTGCCAGCAGCTCCTCGACTAGGGGTAATGAGCAGTTCTTC.

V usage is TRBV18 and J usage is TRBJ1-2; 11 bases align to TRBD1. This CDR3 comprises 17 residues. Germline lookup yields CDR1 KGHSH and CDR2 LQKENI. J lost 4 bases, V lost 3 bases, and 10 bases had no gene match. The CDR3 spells CASSPASRTGGIYGYTF. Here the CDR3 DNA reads TGTGCCAGCTCACCCGCCTCTCGGACAGGGGGCATCTATGGCTACACCTTC.

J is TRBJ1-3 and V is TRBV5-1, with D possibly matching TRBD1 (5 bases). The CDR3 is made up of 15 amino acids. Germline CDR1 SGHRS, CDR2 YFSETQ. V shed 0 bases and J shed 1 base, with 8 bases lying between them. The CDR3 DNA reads TGCGCCAGCAGCTTGGGGGCAGGGTCTGGAAACACCATATATTTT. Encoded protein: CASSLGAGSGNTIYF.

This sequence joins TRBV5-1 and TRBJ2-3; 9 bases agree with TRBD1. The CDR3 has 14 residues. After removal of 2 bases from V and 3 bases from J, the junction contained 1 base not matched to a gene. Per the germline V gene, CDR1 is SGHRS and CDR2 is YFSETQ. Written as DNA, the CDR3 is TGCGCCAGCAGCTTTGGACAGGGGACAGATACGCAGTATTTT. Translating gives CASSFGQGTDTQYF.

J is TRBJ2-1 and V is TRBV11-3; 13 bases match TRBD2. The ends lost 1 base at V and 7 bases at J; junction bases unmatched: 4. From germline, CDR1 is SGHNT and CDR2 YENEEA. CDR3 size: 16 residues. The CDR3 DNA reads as TGTGCCAGCAGCTTAGGTTCACTAGCGGGGGGGAATGAGCAGTTCTTC. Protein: CASSLGSLAGGNEQFF.

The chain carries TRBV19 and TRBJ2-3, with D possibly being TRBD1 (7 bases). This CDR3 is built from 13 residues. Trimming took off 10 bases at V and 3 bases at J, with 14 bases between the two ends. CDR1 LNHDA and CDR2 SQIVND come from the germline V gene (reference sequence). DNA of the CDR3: TGTGCCACCAGGGGGGTCCAAACAGATACGCAGTATTTT. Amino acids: CATRGVQTDTQYF. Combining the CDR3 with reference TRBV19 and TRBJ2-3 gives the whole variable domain DGGITQSPKYLFRKEGQNVTLSCEQNLNHDAMYWYRQDPGQGLRLIYYSQIVNDFQKGDIAEGYSVSREKKESFPLTVTSAQKNPTAFYLCATRGVQTDTQYFGPGTRLTVL.

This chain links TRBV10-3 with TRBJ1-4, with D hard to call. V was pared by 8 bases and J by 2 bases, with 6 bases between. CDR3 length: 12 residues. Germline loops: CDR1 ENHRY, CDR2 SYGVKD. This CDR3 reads CAISHTNEKLFF. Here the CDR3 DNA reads TGTGCCATCTCCCATACTAATGAAAAACTGTTTTTT.

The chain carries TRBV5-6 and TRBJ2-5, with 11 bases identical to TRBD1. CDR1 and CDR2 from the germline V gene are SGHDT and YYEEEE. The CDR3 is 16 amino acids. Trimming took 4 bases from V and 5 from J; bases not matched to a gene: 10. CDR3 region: CASSLRDRGDFETQYF. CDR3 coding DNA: TGTGCCAGCAGCCTAAGGGACAGGGGGGACTTCGAGACCCAGTACTTC.

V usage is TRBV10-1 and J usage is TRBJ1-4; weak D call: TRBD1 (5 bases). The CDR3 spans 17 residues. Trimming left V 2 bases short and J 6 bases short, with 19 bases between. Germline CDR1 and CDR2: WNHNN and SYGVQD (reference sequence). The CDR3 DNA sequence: TGCGCCAGCAGTGAGCAGGTGGGGCAGAGCAAACATGAAAAACTGTTTTTT. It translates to CASSEQVGQSKHEKLFF.

CDR3 sequence reads: CARSLWAGVYEQYF. CDR3 DNA sequence: TGTGCCAGAAGCTTGTGGGCAGGGGTCTACGAGCAGTACTTC. This sequence joins TRBV5-3 and TRBJ2-7; possible D gene TRBD1, 6 bases. TRBV5-3 is designated an ORF whose function remains uncertain. The CDR3 consists of 14 residues. The V end lost 1 base, the J end lost 3 bases, and 11 bases lay between the germline ends.

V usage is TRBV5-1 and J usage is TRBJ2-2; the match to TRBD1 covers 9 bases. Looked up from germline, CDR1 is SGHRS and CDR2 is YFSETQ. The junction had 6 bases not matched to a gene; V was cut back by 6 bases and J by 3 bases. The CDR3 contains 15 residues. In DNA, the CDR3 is TGCGCCAGCACTTCGGGACAGGGCTACACCGGGGAGCTGTTTTTT. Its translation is CASTSGQGYTGELFF.

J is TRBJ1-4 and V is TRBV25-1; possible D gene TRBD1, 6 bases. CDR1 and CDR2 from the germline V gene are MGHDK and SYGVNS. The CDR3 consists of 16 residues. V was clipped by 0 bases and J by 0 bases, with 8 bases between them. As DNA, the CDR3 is TGTGCCAGCAGTGAATATGGGGGCCCAACTAATGAAAAACTGTTTTTT. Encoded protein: CASSEYGGPTNEKLFF.

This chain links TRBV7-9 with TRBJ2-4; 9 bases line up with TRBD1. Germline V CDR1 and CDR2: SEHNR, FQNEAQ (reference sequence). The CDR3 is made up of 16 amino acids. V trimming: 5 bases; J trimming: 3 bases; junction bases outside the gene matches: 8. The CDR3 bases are TGTGCCAGCAGCCTGGGACAGGGATGGGTCAAAAACATTCAGTACTTC. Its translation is CASSLGQGWVKNIQYF. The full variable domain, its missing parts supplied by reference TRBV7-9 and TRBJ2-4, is DTGVSQNPRHKITKRGQNVTFRCDPISEHNRLYWYRQTLGQGPEFLTYFQNEAQLEKSRLLSDRFSAERPKGSFSTLEIQRTEQGDSAMYLCASSLGQGWVKNIQYFGAGTRLSVL.